This T cell receptor (beta chain) was documented in a study of T cells after yellow fever vaccination. For this clonotype: Antigen specificity is unknown.

Whole-study results and caveats: Few clonotypes appeared in both CD4 and CD8 compartments.

Germline V CDR1 and CDR2: LGHNA, YNFKEQ. There are 16 residues in the CDR3. The V and J ends lost 0 bases and 7 bases, in that order; junction bases with no gene match: 9. A process of 5'RACE template switching, which added a universal primer site and UMIs, was used to make TCR cDNA. TCRdb analysed the 5' RACE reads with MiXCR anew, one entry per CDR3 protein. The sample lists 450,000 to 600,000 distinct CDR3 sequences, around an eighth seen once, with over 13% in the top ten. This TCR was sampled from a man aged 30-40 years who received the YFV17D yellow fever vaccine. J is TRBJ2-5 and V is TRBV4-2; TRBD1 matches at 9 bases. Sequenced here: PBMCs, sampled on the day of the yellow fever booster vaccination. The DNA of the CDR3 is TGTGCCAGCAGCCAAGACCGGACAGGGGCTAGTCGGACCCAGTACTTC. It codes for CASSQDRTGASRTQYF.